This T cell receptor beta chain was documented in a study of CD8 T cells in Susac syndrome. Study-wide findings and caveats: A relatively small number of individuals underwent TCR sequencing and HLA analysis.

It was with random hexamers that about 0.45 to 1 ug RNA was reverse transcribed. With immunoSEQ multiplex PCR, TCR beta CDR3 was amplified across 54 Vbeta and 13 Jbeta. TCRdb fed the immunoSEQ multiplex PCR reads into MiXCR, producing one record per CDR3 protein. The top ten hold around 0.09% of the sample, which has roughly 200,000 distinct CDR3 sequences, nearly 97% seen once. In germline, CDR1 is DFQATT, CDR2 SNEGSKA (reference sequence). V lost 3 bases and J lost 3, with 14 bases in between. The CDR3 length is 14 residues. Sequencing of TCR beta was carried out in blood CD8+ and CD4+ T cells. Bulk CD8+ and CD4+ cells came from magnetic negative isolation; CD8+ TEMRA by FACS. Comment on this clonotype: Antigen unknown.

Sequenced: CD4+ T cells from PBMCs. This TCR was sampled from a human donor with multiple sclerosis. This chain joins TRBV20-1 and TRBJ1-2, with unresolved D. CDR3 amino acids: CSASGLIGDYGYTF. CDR3 nucleotides: TGCAGTGCTAGTGGACTAATAGGCGACTATGGCTACACCTTC.